This T cell receptor (beta chain) appears in the sequencing data of a study of T cells in Graves' hyperthyroidism and ophthalmopathy. Overall study findings and caveats: Ophthalmopathy was model-predicted a median roughly six months pre-onset.

TCR beta CDR3 regions were amplified from RNA transcripts. A first-round RT-PCR of the TCR CDR3 used the HTBI primer set. TCRdb re-analysed the multiplex PCR reads in MiXCR, keeping a single row per CDR3 protein. The sample shows some 550,000 distinct CDR3 sequences, less than 25% of them seen only once. Regarding this clonotype: Antigen specificity is unknown. The junction departs from germline at one end; a sequencing error may be responsible.

Germline V lookup: CDR1 MRHNA, CDR2 SNTAGT. This CDR3 is 17 amino acids long. Stable disease denoted Graves' hyperthyroidism without ophthalmopathy progression within 18 months. The sample comprised blood. J is TRBJ2-2 and V is TRBV6-4, with TRBD1 matching over 9 bases. This clonotype originated in a man aged 18 to 30 with Graves' hyperthyroidism. For the CDR3, the DNA is TGTGCCACCAGTGACCCGAGACAGGGGGGGGACACCGGGGAGCTGTTTTTT. It specifies CATSDPRQGGDTGELFF.